This TCR beta chain was obtained from a study of T cell changes during pregnancy in multiple sclerosis. Method: immunoSEQ multiplex PCR; TCRdb's copy keeps in-frame clones and lacks some. The table lists about 85,000 clones, roughly 90% of them singletons. Trimming took 2 bases from V and 2 from J; bases not matched to a gene: 3. Germline CDR1 and CDR2: SGDLS and YYNGEE. CDR3 size: 15 residues. The V gene is TRBV9, the J gene TRBJ2-1, with 8 positions matching TRBD2. Source: peripheral blood, taken in the first trimester of pregnancy. The TCR comes from a female donor with multiple sclerosis, enrolled in a pregnancy study. CDR3 DNA sequence: TGTGCCAGCAGCGTTAGCGGGATTCCCTACAATGAGCAGTTCTTC. It encodes CASSVSGIPYNEQFF. Combining the CDR3 with reference TRBV9 and TRBJ2-1 gives the whole variable domain DSGVTQTPKHLITATGQRVTLRCSPRSGDLSVYWYQQSLDQGLQFLIQYYNGEERAKGNILERFSAQQFPDLHSELNLSSLELGDSALYFCASSVSGIPYNEQFFGPGTRLTVL.